This T cell receptor (beta chain) was sequenced during a study of response to subunit inactivated influenza vaccine (dated by TCRdb to 2017 to 2018). Regarding the complete study: The study used deep quantitative T cell receptor repertoire profiling to track responses to a trivalent subunit inactivated influenza vaccine.

From the cysteine up to the phenylalanine, the CDR3 has a length of 16 residues. The CDR3 DNA has 48 bases and is translated from base 1. V loses 4 bases at its end and J loses 8 bases; junction bases beyond the gene matches: 11. Library creation used RT-PCR. Sequenced on an Illumina HiSeq 2500. TCRdb passed the public sequencing reads through fastp at Q25 and MiXCR, retaining productive beta sequences. Each CDR3 protein appears once, grouped with its most common genes and DNA. The sample table lists around 710,000 distinct CDR3 sequences, approximately 13% of them with a count of one. The ten largest clones take up 5.5% to 7% of the sample. The study at large found these results: It was suggested by the authors that each seasonal influenza vaccination may recruit only a limited number of new T cells.

This clonotype was seen more than once but under ten times. The specificity of this receptor is unknown. The input lacks base qualities; no much larger clone sits a single base away. The input for sequencing was PBMCs from blood, taken 14 to 15 days before vaccination. The TCR was taken from a man aged 50 or older who received an inactivated influenza vaccine. Donor details come from another sample of the same person, matched by shared clones. In this chain, TRBV12-3 or TRBV12-4 is recombined with TRBJ2-1, and 10 junction bases match TRBD1. The sequenced DNA is TGTGCCAGCAGTTCGGGGGACAGGGGCATGTCCCATGAGCAGTTCTTC. It is translated as CASSSGDRGMSHEQFF.